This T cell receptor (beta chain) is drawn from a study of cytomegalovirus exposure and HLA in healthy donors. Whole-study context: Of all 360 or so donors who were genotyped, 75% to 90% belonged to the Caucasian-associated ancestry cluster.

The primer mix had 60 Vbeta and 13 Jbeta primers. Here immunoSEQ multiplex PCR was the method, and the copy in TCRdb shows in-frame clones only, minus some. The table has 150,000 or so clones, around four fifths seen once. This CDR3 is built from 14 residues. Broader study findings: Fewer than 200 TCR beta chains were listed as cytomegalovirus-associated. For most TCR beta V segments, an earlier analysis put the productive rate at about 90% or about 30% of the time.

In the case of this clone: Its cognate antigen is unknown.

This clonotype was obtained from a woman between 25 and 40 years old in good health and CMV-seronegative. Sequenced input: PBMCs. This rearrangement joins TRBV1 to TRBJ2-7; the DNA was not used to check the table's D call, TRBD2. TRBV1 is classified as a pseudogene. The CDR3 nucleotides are TGCACCAGCAGCCAAGGGGGGGAGACCTACGAGCAGTACTTC. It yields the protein CTSSQGGETYEQYF.